The clone carrying this T cell receptor beta chain appeared a single time. The CDR3 is 17 amino acids. The V and J ends lost 1 base and 5 bases, in that order; junction bases with no gene match: 10. The germline V gene encodes CDR1 LGHNA and CDR2 YNFKEQ. Authors' processing steps: Using reference gene primer amplification, nucleated cell counts were estimated. Libraries were prepared by immunoSEQ multiplex PCR; TCRdb keeps only in-frame clonotypes and omits some of them. The DNA gave D and trimming, while V, J and clone size come from that table. The sample records tens of thousands of clones, about nine tenths being singletons. This specimen comes from a study of blood T cell repertoires in COVID-19. Study in general: Some COVID-19 samples were acute and others convalescent; all came from the United States, Italy and Spain. The analysed material was cDNA or gDNA that came from T cells, B-cell-depleted T cells, or PBMCs.

Sequencing input: peripheral blood. This clonotype was obtained from a woman aged 55-70 years with active COVID-19. This chain uses TRBV4-2 with TRBJ2-1, with 8 nucleotides matching TRBD1. As DNA, the CDR3 is TGTGCCAGCAGCCAAGGATACGACAGGGGCTGGGACAATGAGCAGTTCTTC. Its protein product is CASSQGYDRGWDNEQFF.